Detailed here is one TCR beta chain. What it recognizes is unknown. Germline loops: CDR1 MNHEY, CDR2 SVGAGI. With 2 bases removed from V and 5 bases from J, the gap between germline ends came to 16 bases. This CDR3 contains 16 residues. This specimen comes from a study of shared clonotypes between healthy human individuals. Study-wide context: Donor composition was a couple of women and three men, aged 18 to 49.

Method: immunoSEQ multiplex PCR; TCRdb's copy keeps in-frame clones and lacks some. The data show hundreds of thousands of clones, over 65% seen once. Overall study results and limits: Sorted-subset sequencing was shown by rarefaction to be incomplete despite large depth.

This chain uses TRBV6-5 with TRBJ2-1, with D perhaps TRBD2 (5 bases). This clonotype was sampled from a woman aged 25 to 39 in good health. The sequenced sample consisted of memory CD4+ T cells sorted from blood. Subset meaning: CD45RA-negative fraction. The CDR3: CASSYTSRPGNNEQFF. Here the CDR3 DNA reads TGTGCCAGCAGTTACACCTCCCGTCCGGGAAACAATGAGCAGTTCTTC.